What follows are 24 T cell receptor beta chains derived from one specimen sequenced in a study of T cell responses to AZD1222 COVID-19 vaccine. Produced via immunoSEQ multiplex PCR; TCRdb's table is partial and in-frame only. The data hold some 120,000 clones, with approximately 91% observed a single time. The sample here was peripheral blood, taken on day 0 of AZD1222 vaccination. The receptors originated from an adult in good health.

This rearrangement joins TRBV10-1 to TRBJ1-4, with D unresolved. Germline assignment: CDR1 WNHNN and CDR2 SYGVQD (reference sequence). CDR3 size: 14 residues. The germline V and J ends were trimmed by 6 bases and 0 bases, with 8 bases remaining between them. The CDR3 DNA follows: TGCGCCAGCAGATACAGCGCAACTAATGAAAAACTGTTTTTT. Its translation is CASRYSATNEKLFF.

The CDR3, as DNA: TGCGCCAGCAGCTACGGGACCACAACCTACGAGCAGTACTTC. This codes for CASSYGTTTYEQYF. The chain carries TRBV5-1 and TRBJ2-7; the D gene could be TRBD1 or TRBD2 (5 bases each). Trimming took 3 bases from V and 2 from J, leaving 12 bases between them. CDR1 SGHRS and CDR2 YFSETQ come from the germline V gene. The CDR3 extends over 14 amino acids. Complete variable domain (other parts from reference TRBV5-1 and TRBJ2-7): KAGVTQTPRYLIKTRGQQVTLSCSPISGHRSVSWYQQTPGQGLQFLFEYFSETQRNKGNFPGRFSGRQFSNSRSEMNVSTLELGDSALYLCASSYGTTTYEQYFGPGTRLTVT.

This clone turned up a few times. This chain connects TRBV9 to TRBJ1-2, with D possibly matching TRBD1 (5 bases). CDR3 size: 15 residues. V lost 2 bases to trimming and J lost 1 base, with 12 bases between them. Germline V gives CDR1 SGDLS, CDR2 YYNGEE. This chain's CDR3 is CASSVEGIVNYGYTF. The CDR3 nucleotides read TGTGCCAGCAGCGTTGAGGGGATTGTTAACTATGGCTACACCTTC.

The rearrangement uses TRBV3-1 (or the pseudogene TRBV3-2) and TRBJ1-4; D possibly corresponds to TRBD1 (6 bases). Trimming shortened V by 10 bases and J by 8 bases, and 17 bases separated the two germline ends. Germline V gene data show CDR1 as LGHDT and CDR2 as YNNKEL (reference sequence). This CDR3 has 13 residues. DNA of the CDR3: TGTGCCACCCTCGGGGGGGCAGGCGAAAAACTGTTTTTT. Residues: CATLGGAGEKLFF.

The rearrangement joins TRBV6-5 to TRBJ2-1; D is unresolved. Germline CDR1 reads MNHEY; CDR2 reads SVGAGI. The V end was cut by 2 bases, the J end by 6 bases, with 11 bases between. This CDR3 is built from 14 residues. CDR3 sequence (DNA): TGTGCCAGCAGTTACGATCGATGGGGCAATGAGCAGTTCTTC. Its translation is CASSYDRWGNEQFF.

This clone was recorded once. The J gene is TRBJ1-5, the V gene TRBV15; D might be TRBD1 (6 bases). V was pared by 5 bases and J by 3 bases, with 11 bases between. Germline CDR1 and CDR2: LNHNV and YYDKDF (reference sequence). The CDR3 extends over 14 amino acids. The CDR3 nucleotides are TGTGCCACCAGCCGAGGGGGGGTCAATCAGCCCCAGCATTTT. This gives the protein CATSRGGVNQPQHF.

The count of this clone is one. The J gene is TRBJ1-6, the V gene TRBV5-1, with 7 nucleotides matching TRBD1. The CDR3 has 14 amino acids. V lost 5 bases to trimming and J lost 5 bases; unmatched junction nucleotides: 4. Germline V gene sequence: CDR1 SGHRS, CDR2 YFSETQ. CDR3 residues: CASSPGTDNSPLHF. CDR3 nucleotide sequence: TGCGCCAGCAGTCCCGGGACAGATAATTCACCCCTCCACTTT.

The gene calls are TRBV29-1 and TRBJ1-2, with D possibly being TRBD1 (5 bases). This CDR3 is built from 15 residues. The V gene lost 2 bases and the J gene lost 3 bases, with 16 bases spanning the gap. Germline V gene sequence: CDR1 SQVTM, CDR2 ANQGSEA. The CDR3 here is CSVELPSGDHYGYTF. CDR3 DNA sequence: TGCAGCGTTGAATTACCCTCGGGGGATCACTATGGCTACACCTTC.

The V call is TRBV4-1, the J call TRBJ2-7, with 9 bases fitting TRBD1. The CDR3 is 16 amino acids. Germline CDR1 reads MGHRA; CDR2 reads YSYEKL. V trimming: 0 bases; J trimming: 4 bases; junction bases outside the gene matches: 7. The CDR3 sequence is CASSQESGTGLYEQYF. The CDR3 nucleotides read TGCGCCAGCAGCCAAGAGAGTGGGACAGGGCTTTACGAGCAGTACTTC.

The V call is TRBV6-5, the J call TRBJ2-7; 7 bases align to TRBD1. The germline V gene has CDR1 MNHEY and CDR2 SVGAGI. This CDR3 contains 12 residues. V lost 4 bases and J lost 7; bases outside the gene matches: 4. The CDR3 bases are TGTGCCAGCAGTTTCTCGACAGGGGAGCAGTACTTC. Amino acids: CASSFSTGEQYF.

The chain carries TRBV7-9 and TRBJ2-7; 9 positions agree with TRBD2. The CDR3 is 16 residues long. The germline V gene encodes CDR1 SEHNR and CDR2 FQNEAQ (reference sequence). The J segment lost 2 bases and the V segment lost 5 bases, leaving 10 bases of the junction unmatched. CDR3 loop: CASSGNLREGTYEQYF. In DNA form, the CDR3 reads TGTGCCAGCAGCGGGAATCTGCGGGAGGGTACCTACGAGCAGTACTTC. Full variable domain (missing parts from reference TRBV7-9 and TRBJ2-7): DTGVSQNPRHKITKRGQNVTFRCDPISEHNRLYWYRQTLGQGPEFLTYFQNEAQLEKSRLLSDRFSAERPKGSFSTLEIQRTEQGDSAMYLCASSGNLREGTYEQYFGPGTRLTVT.

This chain connects TRBV19 to TRBJ1-1, with 7 bases that match TRBD1. Germline V gene sequence: CDR1 LNHDA, CDR2 SQIVND (reference sequence). This CDR3 comprises 15 residues. Germline trimming cut 6 bases from V and 1 base from J; bases unmatched to any gene: 8. CDR3 sequence reads: CASRREQGSNTEAFF. CDR3 nucleotide sequence: TGTGCCAGTAGGAGAGAACAGGGGTCGAACACTGAAGCTTTCTTT.

V usage is TRBV7-2 and J usage is TRBJ2-1, with 7 positions matching TRBD2. Germline values: CDR1 SGHTA, CDR2 FQGNSA. The CDR3 contains 15 residues. V lost 6 bases, J lost 0 bases, and 5 bases stayed unmatched. The CDR3 loop reads CASSQLANSYNEQFF. CDR3 nucleotide sequence: TGTGCCAGCAGTCAACTAGCGAACTCCTACAATGAGCAGTTCTTC. Full variable domain (rest looked up from reference TRBV7-2 and TRBJ2-1): GAGVSQSPSNKVTEKGKDVELRCDPISGHTALYWYRQSLGQGLEFLIYFQGNSAPDKSGLPSDRFSAERTGGSVSTLTIQRTQQEDSAVYLCASSQLANSYNEQFFGPGTRLTVL.

The CDR3 DNA sequence: TGTGCCAGCAGTCCGGCCGGGACTAGTCCCTACGAGCAGTACTTC. Its protein is CASSPAGTSPYEQYF. V is TRBV27 and J is TRBJ2-7, with 8 bases lining up with TRBD2. The junction had 8 bases not matched to a gene; V was cut back by 5 bases and J by 2 bases. CDR1 and CDR2 (germline): MNHEY, SMNVEV (reference sequence). This CDR3 has 15 amino acids.

V gene TRBV2 combines with J gene TRBJ2-2; D call uncertain. CDR3 length equals 15 residues. CDR1 and CDR2 (germline): SNHLY, FYNNEI. The V and J ends lost 0 bases and 6 bases respectively, with 11 bases between them. CDR3 protein: CASSEAGPGAGELFF. CDR3 bases: TGTGCCAGCAGTGAAGCGGGCCCTGGGGCCGGGGAGCTGTTTTTT.

The DNA for the CDR3 is TGTGCCAGCAGTCAAAGACAGGGCGGCAATCAGCCCCAGCATTTT. It specifies CASSQRQGGNQPQHF. The gene calls are TRBV27 and TRBJ1-5; 7 bases fit TRBD1. CDR1 MNHEY and CDR2 SMNVEV come from the germline V gene (reference sequence). This CDR3 region has 15 residues. The V and J ends lost 5 bases and 2 bases, in that order; junction bases with no gene match: 6.

This clone showed up just a few times. The gene calls are TRBV18 and TRBJ2-7, with 8 positions matching TRBD1. The CDR3 contains 13 residues. Germline V CDR1 and CDR2: KGHSH, LQKENI. Losses at the gene ends were 3 bases for V and 5 bases for J; bases not matched to a gene: 3. The CDR3 loop reads CASSPGQAHEQYF. The CDR3 DNA sequence: TGTGCCAGCTCACCGGGACAGGCCCACGAGCAGTACTTC.

This clone was counted only a few times. The chain uses TRBV6-2 or TRBV6-3 and TRBJ2-1; TRBD2 matches at 7 bases. Per germline, CDR1 MNHEY and CDR2 SVGEGT. The CDR3 is 15 residues long. V was clipped by 2 bases and J by 4 bases; unmatched bases: 5. CDR3 region: CASSYGGGGYNEQFF. CDR3 bases: TGTGCCAGCAGTTACGGCGGGGGTGGATACAATGAGCAGTTCTTC.

The J gene is TRBJ2-2, the V gene TRBV30; 8 nucleotides line up with TRBD1. There are 16 residues in the CDR3. J gave up 5 bases and V 0 bases, and 8 bases lay outside the gene matches. Germline-derived CDR1 and CDR2 are GTSNPN and SVGIG (reference sequence). The CDR3 sequence: CAWSVAVTGVTGELFF. The CDR3 DNA reads TGTGCCTGGAGTGTAGCCGTGACAGGGGTTACCGGGGAGCTGTTTTTT.

The V gene is TRBV2, the J gene TRBJ1-4, with D perhaps TRBD1 (5 bases). Deletions cut 9 bases from V and 2 bases from J, with 10 bases between. The germline gives CDR1 SNHLY, CDR2 FYNNEI. This CDR3 has 13 residues. The CDR3 protein is CASRGATNEKLFF. CDR3 in DNA: TGTGCCAGTAGGGGAGCCACTAATGAAAAACTGTTTTTT.

The V call is TRBV18, the J call TRBJ2-7; 10 positions match TRBD1. Trimming at V came to 2 bases and at J to 4 bases, leaving 5 bases not matched to a gene. This CDR3 has 15 amino acids. Germline V lookup: CDR1 KGHSH, CDR2 LQKENI. The CDR3 loop is CASSPGPGQGYEQYF. CDR3 coding DNA: TGTGCCAGCTCACCAGGACCGGGACAGGGGTACGAGCAGTACTTC. Using reference TRBV18 and TRBJ2-7 for the parts outside the CDR3, the full variable domain is NAGVMQNPRHLVRRRGQEARLRCSPMKGHSHVYWYRQLPEEGLKFMVYLQKENIIDESGMPKERFSAEFPKEGPSILRIQQVVRGDSAAYFCASSPGPGQGYEQYFGPGTRLTVT.

This clone was counted a single time. The chain carries TRBV27 and TRBJ1-2; D is unclear. Germline loops: CDR1 MNHEY, CDR2 SMNVEV (reference sequence). Trimming stripped 3 bases from V and 8 bases from J, with 10 bases between. The CDR3 has 12 amino acids. CDR3 amino acids: CASSFPGGGYTF. In DNA, the CDR3 is TGTGCCAGCAGTTTCCCAGGAGGAGGCTACACCTTC.

The chain carries TRBV24-1 and TRBJ2-3; 7 positions agree with TRBD1. The length of the CDR3 is 15 residues. Unmatched junction bases numbered 5, after V lost 2 bases and J lost 4 bases. CDR1 and CDR2 (germline): KGHDR, SFDVKD. The CDR3 is CATSDSPDRADTQYF. The CDR3 DNA sequence: TGTGCCACCAGTGATTCTCCCGACAGGGCAGATACGCAGTATTTT.

The chain employs TRBV3-1 (or the pseudogene TRBV3-2) and TRBJ2-7; TRBD2 matches at 10 bases. V was pared by 4 bases and J by 4 bases, with 7 bases of the junction left unmatched. The CDR3 totals 15 residues. The germline gives CDR1 LGHDT, CDR2 YNNKEL (reference sequence). In nucleotides, the CDR3 is TGTGCCAGCAGCCCAGTCGCTAGCGGGAGTTACGAGCAGTACTTC. It yields the protein CASSPVASGSYEQYF.